The T cell receptor (beta chain) described here comes from a study of CD8+CD57+ T cells in acquired aplastic anemia. Study background: The study obtained an average of roughly 2.9 ug of DNA from sorted CD4+ and CD8+ cells.

According to the study, genomic DNA was the template for TCR beta VDJ and CDR3 profiling. Each CDR3 protein is one row after TCRdb ran MiXCR on the reads. The sample has around 200,000 distinct CDR3 sequences; less than 75% are singletons. The CDR3 covers 13 residues. V was cut by 7 bases and J by 1 base, with 10 bases left in between. Comment on this clonotype: Its matching antigen is unknown. Likely a read error: the CDR3 ends without its conserved phenylalanine or tryptophan.

Sequencing was done on patients that had shown CD8+CD57+ cell expansion by flow cytometry. Diagnosis of severe acquired aplastic anemia applied to all patients. At blood sampling, none of the patients had yet received therapy. Study outcomes and limitations: Found in both controls and patients were around 31 CD8+ CDR3 sequences.

Sequences were obtained from sorted CD4+, CD8+, or CD8+CD57+ T cells (not recorded which) from PBMCs. The V gene is TRBV12-3 or TRBV12-4, the J gene TRBJ1-1, with a weak D call TRBD1 (5 bases). The source of this sequence is a human donor with aplastic anemia. The CDR3 loop is CASTTARNTEAFL. The CDR3 DNA follows: TGTGCCAGCACGACAGCCAGGAACACTGAAGCTTTCCTT.